The 3 T cell receptor beta chains below all came from one sample that was sequenced in a study of blood T cell repertoires in COVID-19. Data came from immunoSEQ multiplex PCR; TCRdb stores just in-frame clones and leaves some out. Of about 74,000 clones in the sample, roughly 84% were seen once. Sequences were obtained from peripheral blood. Receptors originate from an elderly woman with active or convalescent COVID-19.

This chain connects TRBV6-2 or TRBV6-3 to TRBJ2-7; a weak D match, TRBD2 (6 bases). Looked up from germline, CDR1 is MNHEY and CDR2 is SVGEGT. V was clipped by 2 bases and J by 0 bases, with 8 bases between them. The CDR3 loop spans 14 amino acids. The CDR3 DNA is TGTGCCAGCAGTTACCACGGGAGCTCCTACGAGCAGTACTTC. This sequence encodes CASSYHGSSYEQYF.

This clone was observed a single time. The chain uses TRBV7-9 and TRBJ1-2; TRBD1 aligns across 8 bases. The CDR3 totals 14 residues. V was pared by 3 bases and J by 4 bases, with 4 bases of the junction left unmatched. Germline CDR1 reads SEHNR; CDR2 reads FQNEAQ (reference sequence). CDR3 residues: CASSFGQGSYGYTF. The CDR3, as DNA: TGTGCCAGCAGCTTTGGACAGGGTAGCTATGGCTACACCTTC.

The V gene is TRBV7-2, the J gene TRBJ2-3, with 11 positions matching TRBD2. Germline V CDR1 and CDR2: SGHTA, FQGNSA. The CDR3 is 16 residues long. V shed 3 bases, J shed 6 bases, and the junction held 8 bases outside the gene matches. In nucleotides, the CDR3 is TGTGCCAGCAGCTTGTTAGCGGGGGGGCCGGGGGATACGCAGTATTTT. Residues: CASSLLAGGPGDTQYF.